This T cell receptor (beta chain) was profiled in a study of cytomegalovirus exposure and HLA in healthy donors. In its sample, this clone was seen a few times. The PCR used 60 Vbeta and 13 Jbeta primers. Repertoires were generated with immunoSEQ multiplex PCR, while TCRdb's copy carries only in-frame clones and drops some. The table includes 70,000 to 95,000 clones, 75% to 85% detected once. Trimming left V 5 bases short and J 7 bases short, with 9 bases between. The CDR3 covers 12 residues. CDR1 and CDR2 (germline): SEHNR, FQNEAQ (reference sequence). This rearrangement joins TRBV7-9 to TRBJ1-5; no definite D call. This clonotype was obtained from a young man in good health and CMV-seronegative. Source material: PBMCs. CDR3 loop: CASSHGGQPQHF. CDR3 bases: TGTGCCAGCAGCCATGGAGGACAGCCCCAGCATTTT.